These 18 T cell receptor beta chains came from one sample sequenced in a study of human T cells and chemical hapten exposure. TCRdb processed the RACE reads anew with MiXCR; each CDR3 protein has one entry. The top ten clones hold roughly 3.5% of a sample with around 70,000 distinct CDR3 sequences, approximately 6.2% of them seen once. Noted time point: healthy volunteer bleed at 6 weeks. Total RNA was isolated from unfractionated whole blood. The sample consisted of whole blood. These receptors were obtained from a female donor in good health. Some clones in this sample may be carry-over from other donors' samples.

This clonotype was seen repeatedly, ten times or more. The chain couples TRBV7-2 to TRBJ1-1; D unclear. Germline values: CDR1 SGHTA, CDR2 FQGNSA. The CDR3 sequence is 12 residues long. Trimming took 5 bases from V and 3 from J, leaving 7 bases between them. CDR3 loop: CASSTPYTEAFF. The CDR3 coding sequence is TGTGCCAGCAGCACCCCCTACACTGAAGCTTTCTTT.

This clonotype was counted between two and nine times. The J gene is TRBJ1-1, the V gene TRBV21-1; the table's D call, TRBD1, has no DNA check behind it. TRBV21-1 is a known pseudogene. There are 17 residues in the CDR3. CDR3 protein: CASSSPPRGRGDTEAFF. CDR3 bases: TGTGCCAGCAGCTCCCCCCCTCGTGGCAGGGGCGACACTGAAGCTTTCTTT.

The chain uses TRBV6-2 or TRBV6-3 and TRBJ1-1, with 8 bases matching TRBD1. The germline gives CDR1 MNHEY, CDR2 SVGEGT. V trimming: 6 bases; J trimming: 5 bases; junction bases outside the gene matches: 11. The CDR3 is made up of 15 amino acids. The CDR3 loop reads CASRHRWTGQTEAFF. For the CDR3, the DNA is TGTGCCAGCAGACACCGGTGGACAGGGCAAACTGAAGCTTTCTTT.

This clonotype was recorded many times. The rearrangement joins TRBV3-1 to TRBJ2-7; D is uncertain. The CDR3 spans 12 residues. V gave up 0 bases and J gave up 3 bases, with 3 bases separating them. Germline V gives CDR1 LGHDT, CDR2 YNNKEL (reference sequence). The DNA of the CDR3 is TGTGCCAGCAGCCAAGACAACTACGAGCAGTACTTC. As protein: CASSQDNYEQYF.

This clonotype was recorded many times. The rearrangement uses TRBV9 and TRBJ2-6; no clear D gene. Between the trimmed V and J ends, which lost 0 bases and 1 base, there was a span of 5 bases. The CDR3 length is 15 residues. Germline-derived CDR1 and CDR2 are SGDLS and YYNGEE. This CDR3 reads CASSVDGSGANVLTF. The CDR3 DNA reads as TGTGCCAGCAGCGTAGATGGTTCTGGGGCCAACGTCCTGACTTTC.

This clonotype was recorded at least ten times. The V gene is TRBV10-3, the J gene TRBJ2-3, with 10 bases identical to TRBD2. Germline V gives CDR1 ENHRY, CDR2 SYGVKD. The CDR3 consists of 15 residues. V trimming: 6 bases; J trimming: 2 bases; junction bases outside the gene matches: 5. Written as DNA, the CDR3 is TGTGCCATCAGGGGAACTAGCGGGACCACAGATACGCAGTATTTT. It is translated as CAIRGTSGTTDTQYF.

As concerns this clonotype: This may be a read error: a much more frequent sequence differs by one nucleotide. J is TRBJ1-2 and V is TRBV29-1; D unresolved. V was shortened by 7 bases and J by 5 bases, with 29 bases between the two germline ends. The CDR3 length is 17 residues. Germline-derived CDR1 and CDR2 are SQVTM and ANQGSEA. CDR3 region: CSAPSGRSDRELYGYTF. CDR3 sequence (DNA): TGCAGCGCACCCTCCGGACGATCTGACCGCGAGCTTTATGGCTACACCTTC. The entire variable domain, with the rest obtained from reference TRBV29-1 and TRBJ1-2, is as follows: SAVISQKPSRDICQRGTSLTIQCQVDSQVTMMFWYRQQPGQSLTLIATANQGSEATYESGFVIDKFPISRPNLTFSTLTVSNMSPEDSSIYLCSAPSGRSDRELYGYTFGSGTRLTVV.

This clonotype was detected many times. CDR3: CASSPLGTTYEQYF. CDR3 nucleotide sequence: TGTGCCAGCAGTCCCCTGGGCACAACCTACGAGCAGTACTTC. The rearrangement uses TRBV12-3 or TRBV12-4 and TRBJ2-7; D is undetermined. The CDR3 sequence is 14 residues long. With 5 bases removed from V and 2 bases from J, the gap between germline ends came to 13 bases.

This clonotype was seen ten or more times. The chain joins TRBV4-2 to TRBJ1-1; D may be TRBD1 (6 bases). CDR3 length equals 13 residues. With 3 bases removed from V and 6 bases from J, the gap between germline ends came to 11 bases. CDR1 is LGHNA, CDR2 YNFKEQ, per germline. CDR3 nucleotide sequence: TGTGCCAGCAGCCAGAACAGGGACCCTGAAGCTTTCTTT. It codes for CASSQNRDPEAFF.

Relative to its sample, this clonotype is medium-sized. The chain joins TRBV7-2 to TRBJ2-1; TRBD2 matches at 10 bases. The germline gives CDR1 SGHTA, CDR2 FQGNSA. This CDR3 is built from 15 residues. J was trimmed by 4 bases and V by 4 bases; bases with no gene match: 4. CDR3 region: CASSSAGGRYNEQFF. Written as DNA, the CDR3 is TGTGCCAGCAGCTCAGCGGGAGGGAGGTACAATGAGCAGTTCTTC.

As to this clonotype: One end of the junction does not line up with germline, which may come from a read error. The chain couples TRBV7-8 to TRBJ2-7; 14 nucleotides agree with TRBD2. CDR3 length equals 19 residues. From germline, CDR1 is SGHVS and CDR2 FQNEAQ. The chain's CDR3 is CACSFSGTSGSIGIYEQYF. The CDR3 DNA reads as TGTGCCTGCAGCTTCTCTGGGACTAGCGGGAGTATAGGCATCTACGAGCAGTACTTC. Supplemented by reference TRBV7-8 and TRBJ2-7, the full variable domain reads GAGVSQSPRYKVAKRGQDVALRCDPISGHVSLFWYQQALGQGPEFLTYFQNEAQLDKSGLPSDRFFAERPEGSVSTLKIQRTQQEDSAVYLCACSFSGTSGSIGIYEQYFGPGTRLTVT.

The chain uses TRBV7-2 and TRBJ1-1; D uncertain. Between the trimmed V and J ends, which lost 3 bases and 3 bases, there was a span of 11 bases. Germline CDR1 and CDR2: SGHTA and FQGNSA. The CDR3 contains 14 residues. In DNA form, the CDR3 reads TGTGCCAGCAGCTTCCACCCCCGGGACACTGAAGCTTTCTTT. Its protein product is CASSFHPRDTEAFF.

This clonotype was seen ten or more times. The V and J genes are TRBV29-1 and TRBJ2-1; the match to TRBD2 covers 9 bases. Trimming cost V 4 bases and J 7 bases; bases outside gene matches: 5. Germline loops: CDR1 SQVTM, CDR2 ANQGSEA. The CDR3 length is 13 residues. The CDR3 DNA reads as TGCAGCGTTGTGCGGGAGGGCCTTAATGAGCAGTTCTTC. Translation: CSVVREGLNEQFF.

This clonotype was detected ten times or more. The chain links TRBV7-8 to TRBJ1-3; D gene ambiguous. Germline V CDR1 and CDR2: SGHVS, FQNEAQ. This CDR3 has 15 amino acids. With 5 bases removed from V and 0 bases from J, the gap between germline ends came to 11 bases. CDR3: CASSPGRVSGNTIYF. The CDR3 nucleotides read TGTGCCAGCAGCCCCGGCCGAGTCTCTGGAAACACCATATATTTT.

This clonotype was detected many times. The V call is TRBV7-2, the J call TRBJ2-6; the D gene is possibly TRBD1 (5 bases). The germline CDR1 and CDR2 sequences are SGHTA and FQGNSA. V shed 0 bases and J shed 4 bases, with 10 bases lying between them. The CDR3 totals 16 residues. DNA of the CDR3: TGTGCCAGCAGCTTAGCAGGGGCGTCAGGGGCCAACGTCCTGACTTTC. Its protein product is CASSLAGASGANVLTF.

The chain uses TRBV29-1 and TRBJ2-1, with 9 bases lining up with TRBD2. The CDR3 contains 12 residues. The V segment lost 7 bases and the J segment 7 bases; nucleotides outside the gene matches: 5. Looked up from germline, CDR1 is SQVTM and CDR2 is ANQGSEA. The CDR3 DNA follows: TGCAGCGCCCGGCTAGCGGGGAATGAGCAGTTCTTC. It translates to CSARLAGNEQFF.

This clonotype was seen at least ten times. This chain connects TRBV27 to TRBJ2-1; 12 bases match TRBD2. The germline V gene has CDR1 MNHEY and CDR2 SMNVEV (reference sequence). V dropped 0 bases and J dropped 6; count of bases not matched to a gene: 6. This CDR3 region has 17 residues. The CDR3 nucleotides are TGTGCCAGCAGTTTATCCGTACTAGCGGGAGGTGTCAATGAGCAGTTCTTC. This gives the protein CASSLSVLAGGVNEQFF.

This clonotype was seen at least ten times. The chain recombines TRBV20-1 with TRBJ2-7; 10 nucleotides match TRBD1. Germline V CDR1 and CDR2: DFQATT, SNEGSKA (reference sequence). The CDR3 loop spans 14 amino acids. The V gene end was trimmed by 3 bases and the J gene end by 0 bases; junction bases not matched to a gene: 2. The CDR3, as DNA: TGCAGTGCTAGGGGGACAGGGGACTCCTACGAGCAGTACTTC. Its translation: CSARGTGDSYEQYF.